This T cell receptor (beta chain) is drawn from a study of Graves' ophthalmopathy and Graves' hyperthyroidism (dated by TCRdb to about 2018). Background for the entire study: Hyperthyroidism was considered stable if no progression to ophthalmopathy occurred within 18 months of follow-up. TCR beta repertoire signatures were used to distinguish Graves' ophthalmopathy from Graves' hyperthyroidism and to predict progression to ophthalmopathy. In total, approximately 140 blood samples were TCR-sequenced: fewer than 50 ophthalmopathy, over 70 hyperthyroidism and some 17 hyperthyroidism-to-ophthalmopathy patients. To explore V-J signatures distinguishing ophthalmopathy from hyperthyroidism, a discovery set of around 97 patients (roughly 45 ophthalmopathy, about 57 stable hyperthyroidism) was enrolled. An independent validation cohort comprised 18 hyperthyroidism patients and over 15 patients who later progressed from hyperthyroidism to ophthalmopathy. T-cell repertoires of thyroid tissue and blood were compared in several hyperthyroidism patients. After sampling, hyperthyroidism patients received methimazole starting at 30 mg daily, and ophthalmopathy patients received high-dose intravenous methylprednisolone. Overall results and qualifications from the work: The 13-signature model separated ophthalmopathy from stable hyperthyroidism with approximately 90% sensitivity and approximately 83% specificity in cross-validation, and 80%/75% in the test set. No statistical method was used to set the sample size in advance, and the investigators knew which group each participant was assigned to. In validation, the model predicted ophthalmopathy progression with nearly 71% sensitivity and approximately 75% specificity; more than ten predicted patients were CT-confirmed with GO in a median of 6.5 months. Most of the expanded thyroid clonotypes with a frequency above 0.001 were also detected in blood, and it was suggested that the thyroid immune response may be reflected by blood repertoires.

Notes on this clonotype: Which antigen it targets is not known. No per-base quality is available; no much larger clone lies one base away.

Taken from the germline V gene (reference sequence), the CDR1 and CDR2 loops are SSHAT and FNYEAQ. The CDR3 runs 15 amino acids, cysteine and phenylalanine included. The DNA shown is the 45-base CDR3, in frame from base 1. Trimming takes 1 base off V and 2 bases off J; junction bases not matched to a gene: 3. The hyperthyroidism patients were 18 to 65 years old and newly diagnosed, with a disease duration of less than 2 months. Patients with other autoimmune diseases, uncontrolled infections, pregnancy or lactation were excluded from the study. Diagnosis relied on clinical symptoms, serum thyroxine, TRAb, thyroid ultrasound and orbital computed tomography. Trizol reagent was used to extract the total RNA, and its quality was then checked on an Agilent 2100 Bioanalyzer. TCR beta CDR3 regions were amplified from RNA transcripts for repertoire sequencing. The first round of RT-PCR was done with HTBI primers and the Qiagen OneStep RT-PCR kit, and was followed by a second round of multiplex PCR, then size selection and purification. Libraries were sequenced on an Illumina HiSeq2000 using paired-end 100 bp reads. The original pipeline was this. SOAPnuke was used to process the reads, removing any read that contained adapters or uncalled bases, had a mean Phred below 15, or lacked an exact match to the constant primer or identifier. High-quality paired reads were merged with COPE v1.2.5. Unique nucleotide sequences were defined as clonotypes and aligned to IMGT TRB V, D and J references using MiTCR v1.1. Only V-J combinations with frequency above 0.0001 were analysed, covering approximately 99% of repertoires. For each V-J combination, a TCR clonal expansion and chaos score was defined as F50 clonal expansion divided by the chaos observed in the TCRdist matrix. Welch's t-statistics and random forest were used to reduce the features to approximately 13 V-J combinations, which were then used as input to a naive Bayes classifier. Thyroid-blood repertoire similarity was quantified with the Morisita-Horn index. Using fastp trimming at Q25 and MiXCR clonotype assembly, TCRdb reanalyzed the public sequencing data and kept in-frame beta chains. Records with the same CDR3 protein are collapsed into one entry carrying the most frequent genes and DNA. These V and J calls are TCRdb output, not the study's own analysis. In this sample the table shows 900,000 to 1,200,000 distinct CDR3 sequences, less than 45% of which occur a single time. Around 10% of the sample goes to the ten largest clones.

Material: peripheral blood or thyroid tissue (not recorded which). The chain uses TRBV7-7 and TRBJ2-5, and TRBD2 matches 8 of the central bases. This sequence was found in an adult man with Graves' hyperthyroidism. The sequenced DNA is TGTGCCAGCAGCTTAGGGACTAGCCTACAAGAGACCCAGTACTTC. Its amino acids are CASSLGTSLQETQYF.